The clone carrying this T cell receptor beta chain was detected ten times or more. This sample stems from a study of tumor-infiltrating lymphocytes in oesophageal squamous cell carcinoma. In TCRdb, the PCR reads were re-called with MiXCR into one record per CDR3 protein. The sample yields about 17,000 distinct CDR3 sequences, 47% seen once. Germline V gene lookup returns CDR1 SGHTA and CDR2 FQGNSA. V shed 6 bases and J 4 bases; nucleotides not matched to a gene: 4. CDR3 size: 14 residues. The sequence was obtained from a female donor with esophageal squamous cell carcinoma. Sequencing input: normal esophageal tissue next to the tumor. This chain links TRBV7-2 with TRBJ2-5, with 11 nucleotides matching TRBD2. CDR3 residues: CASRIAGGGETQYF. The CDR3 DNA is TGTGCCAGCAGAATAGCGGGGGGGGGAGAGACCCAGTACTTC.